These T cell receptor beta chains were read from a single sample in a study of T cell changes during pregnancy in multiple sclerosis. Clones were read by immunoSEQ multiplex PCR, and TCRdb kept only the in-frame ones, dropping some. In the table there are approximately 120,000 clones, around 97% of which are singletons. Sequencing used peripheral blood, obtained after pregnancy. The origin of the receptors is a female donor with multiple sclerosis, enrolled in a pregnancy study. CDR3s include the opening cysteine and the closing phenylalanine or tryptophan. The order of the fields is J gene, V gene, clone size, D gene, CDR3 protein, CDR3 DNA. The D gene is left open where the match is weak. Clone size is shown for a subset of rows, as once, few, many or a class of expanded clone.

TRBJ2-4 TRBV28 NA TRBD1 CASRPRDRNIQYF TGTGCCAGCAGACCCCGGGACAGGAACATTCAGTACTTC
TRBJ2-5 TRBV2 NA TRBD1 CASRPQGFRETQYF TGTGCCAGCAGACCACAGGGGTTTCGGGAGACCCAGTACTTC
TRBJ2-2 TRBV10-1 once TRBD2 CASPLAGVITGELFF TGCGCCAGCCCTTTAGCGGGAGTAATCACCGGGGAGCTGTTTTTT
TRBJ2-7 TRBV7-3 NA NA CASSPEGRSYEQYF TGTGCCAGCAGCCCCGAGGGTCGATCCTACGAGCAGTACTTC
TRBJ1-1 TRBV11-3 NA NA CASSLGGADTEAFF TGTGCCAGCAGCTTAGGCGGGGCGGACACTGAAGCTTTCTTT
TRBJ1-2 TRBV9 NA TRBD1 CASSARTGTYGYTF TGTGCCAGCAGCGCGAGGACAGGGACTTATGGCTACACCTTC
TRBJ2-2 TRBV11-2 NA TRBD1 CASSLRGRVTGELFF TGTGCCAGCAGCTTAAGGGGGCGGGTCACCGGGGAGCTGTTTTTT
TRBJ2-7 TRBV27 NA NA CASSLTVSYEQYF TGTGCCAGCAGTCTAACTGTTTCCTACGAGCAGTACTTC
TRBJ2-7 TRBV15 NA TRBD1 CATSRPGTAFYEQYF TGTGCCACCAGCAGACCCGGGACAGCGTTCTACGAGCAGTACTTC
TRBJ2-7 TRBV5-5 NA NA CASSNLVSGTDEQYF TGTGCCAGCAGCAATTTGGTTAGCGGGACAGACGAGCAGTACTTC
TRBJ1-5 TRBV4-1 NA NA CASSQELAGNQPQHF TGCGCCAGCAGCCAAGAATTGGCAGGCAATCAGCCCCAGCATTTT
TRBJ2-5 TRBV4-3 NA TRBD2 CASSQGLAGGETQYF TGCGCCAGCAGCCAAGGCCTAGCGGGAGGAGAGACCCAGTACTTC
TRBJ2-7 TRBV2 NA NA CASSDLGRHNF TGTGCCAGCAGTGACCTAGGGAGGCATAACTTC
TRBJ2-5 TRBV7-2 NA TRBD2 CASSLLGLANFRLETQYF TGTGCCAGCAGCTTGTTGGGACTAGCGAATTTTAGATTGGAGACCCAGTACTTC
TRBJ2-1 TRBV27 NA TRBD2 CASSLNVAGGDNEQFF TGTGCCAGCAGTCTGAACGTAGCGGGAGGGGATAATGAGCAGTTCTTC
TRBJ1-5 TRBV29-1 NA TRBD1 CSARTGGGSNQPQHF TGCAGCGCCCGGACAGGGGGGGGTAGCAATCAGCCCCAGCATTTT
TRBJ1-1 TRBV7-9 NA NA CASRDSGWPEAFF TGTGCCAGCAGGGACAGCGGCTGGCCTGAAGCTTTCTTT
TRBJ2-7 TRBV5-4 NA TRBD1 CASSIGDRDYEQYF TGTGCCAGCAGCATAGGGGACAGAGATTACGAGCAGTACTTC
TRBJ2-3 TRBV6-4 NA TRBD1 CASSEQGADTQYF TGTGCCAGCAGTGAGCAGGGGGCAGATACGCAGTATTTT
TRBJ1-1 TRBV15 once NA CATSLYLYTEAFF TGTGCCACCAGCCTATATCTATACACTGAAGCTTTCTTT
TRBJ1-5 TRBV7-2 NA NA CASSLDSSPRGNQPQHF TGTGCCAGCAGCTTAGACAGTTCACCCCGAGGGAATCAGCCCCAGCATTTT
TRBJ1-2 TRBV10-3 NA TRBD1 CAISEPGQRTF TGTGCCATCAGTGAGCCGGGACAGAGGACCTTC
TRBJ1-2 TRBV7-7 NA TRBD1 CASSKGKTGSGYTF TGTGCTAGCAGCAAAGGTAAGACAGGGAGCGGCTACACCTTC
TRBJ2-1 TRBV27 NA NA CASSLGTQAPYEQFF TGTGCCAGCAGTTTAGGGACTCAAGCCCCGTATGAGCAGTTCTTC